This T cell receptor beta chain is drawn from a study of control samples from healthy donors and cancer patients. TCRdb's table, derived via immunoSEQ multiplex PCR, lists solely in-frame clones and lacks some. The sample has 150,000 or so clones; under 95% are singletons. There are 15 residues in the CDR3. V gave up 6 bases and J gave up 4 bases, with 13 bases separating them. The V gene's germline CDR1 is ENHRY and CDR2 SYGVKD. Source material: blood. The source of this sequence is a man aged 40-55 years in good health. The rearrangement joins TRBV10-3 to TRBJ1-6; the D gene is possibly TRBD1 (6 bases). CDR3 protein: CAIRGRGSYNSPLHF. The CDR3, as DNA: TGTGCCATCAGGGGCAGGGGTTCGTATAATTCACCCCTCCACTTT.